One sample yielded the 24 T cell receptor beta chains listed below, sequenced in a study of blood T cell repertoires in COVID-19. Sequencing was performed with immunoSEQ multiplex PCR; in TCRdb, only in-frame clones are kept and a portion is missing. The data show fewer than 300,000 clones, with approximately 86% seen just once and about 10% held by the top ten. The sequenced sample consisted of peripheral blood. These receptors came from a man in his forties or fifties who had recovered from COVID-19.

With respect to this clone: Other DNA sequences of this sample code for an identical CDR3. This rearrangement joins TRBV7-9 to TRBJ1-1; D perhaps matches TRBD1 (6 bases). Trimming removed 3 bases from V and 2 bases from J, with 10 bases in between. Germline-derived CDR1 and CDR2 are SEHNR and FQNEAQ (reference sequence). CDR3 length: 14 residues. The CDR3 sequence: CASSLRTANTEAFF. The CDR3 nucleotides are TGTGCCAGCAGCTTGCGGACAGCCAACACTGAAGCTTTCTTT.

The chain combines TRBV7-2 with TRBJ2-7; 8 nucleotides line up with TRBD2. The V gene end was trimmed by 5 bases and the J gene end by 3 bases; junction bases not matched to a gene: 18. CDR3 size: 18 residues. Germline values: CDR1 SGHTA, CDR2 FQGNSA. This chain's CDR3 is CASSPTGFRGGLNYEQYF. The DNA for the CDR3 is TGTGCCAGCAGCCCTACGGGCTTCCGGGGGGGGCTGAACTACGAGCAGTACTTC.

This clone came up once. The rearrangement joins TRBV5-1 to TRBJ2-7, with D maybe TRBD2 (5 bases). Germline CDR1 is SGHRS and CDR2 is YFSETQ. With 2 bases removed from V and 6 bases from J, the gap between germline ends came to 6 bases. CDR3 size: 11 residues. CDR3 bases: TGCGCCAGCAGCTTAGAGGGCGAGCAGTACTTC. It is translated as CASSLEGEQYF.

The chain combines TRBV19 with TRBJ1-5; D not certain. This CDR3 is 15 amino acids long. Trimming cost V 7 bases and J 1 base, with 14 bases left between them. Per the germline V gene, CDR1 is LNHDA and CDR2 is SQIVND (reference sequence). CDR3 sequence (DNA): TGTGCCAGTACCTACGGAGGGTTGAGCAATCAGCCCCAGCATTTT. Protein product: CASTYGGLSNQPQHF.

This clone came up once. The chain carries TRBV29-1 and TRBJ2-1, with D possibly being TRBD2 (5 bases). Trimming pared 8 bases from V and 0 bases from J, leaving 11 bases between. The CDR3 runs to 13 residues. Germline lookup yields CDR1 SQVTM and CDR2 ANQGSEA. CDR3 amino acids: CSTDLSSYNEQFF. The CDR3 DNA reads as TGCAGCACGGACTTGAGCTCCTACAATGAGCAGTTCTTC.

The V gene is TRBV7-2, the J gene TRBJ2-7; 10 bases match TRBD2. Germline-derived CDR1 and CDR2 are SGHTA and FQGNSA. With 5 bases clipped from V and 3 bases from J, the junction kept 7 bases outside the gene matches. The CDR3 loop spans 15 amino acids. The CDR3 DNA reads as TGTGCCAGCAGCGCCGGACTAGCGGTTTACTACGAGCAGTACTTC. Its translation: CASSAGLAVYYEQYF.

The chain carries TRBV27 and TRBJ1-2, with D hard to call. Trimming shortened V by 2 bases and J by 8 bases, and 12 bases separated the two germline ends. The CDR3 runs 13 residues. From germline, CDR1 is MNHEY and CDR2 SMNVEV (reference sequence). The chain's CDR3 is CASSLMGSLGYTF. The CDR3 nucleotides are TGTGCCAGCAGTTTAATGGGGAGTTTGGGCTACACCTTC.

The V and J genes are TRBV19 and TRBJ1-3; possible D gene TRBD1, 5 bases. This CDR3 contains 14 residues. CDR1 is LNHDA, CDR2 SQIVND, per germline (reference sequence). V lost 5 bases and J 1 base, leaving 9 bases between the germline ends. The CDR3 protein is CASSFGGSGNTIYF. CDR3 nucleotides: TGTGCCAGTAGTTTCGGGGGTTCTGGAAACACCATATATTTT.

The rearrangement joins TRBV4-2 to TRBJ2-3; the match to TRBD2 covers 8 bases. The trim removed 2 bases at V and 1 base at J, leaving 11 bases unmatched. This CDR3 region has 18 residues. CDR1 and CDR2 from the germline V gene are LGHNA and YNFKEQ. The CDR3 region is CASSQYPSRRGGTDTQYF. The CDR3 nucleotides read TGTGCCAGCAGCCAATACCCCTCTAGGCGGGGGGGCACAGATACGCAGTATTTT.

The rearrangement joins TRBV7-9 to TRBJ2-1, with a weak D call TRBD1 (5 bases). V lost 2 bases and J lost 8, with 7 bases in between. CDR3 size: 12 residues. CDR1 and CDR2 from the germline V gene are SEHNR and FQNEAQ (reference sequence). Here the CDR3 reads CASSLRGDEQFF. The DNA for the CDR3 is TGTGCCAGCAGCTTAAGGGGCGATGAGCAGTTCTTC.

This chain links TRBV27 with TRBJ2-3; a possible D gene is TRBD2 (6 bases). CDR1 and CDR2 (germline): MNHEY, SMNVEV (reference sequence). This CDR3 contains 15 residues. Trimming pared 8 bases from V and 2 bases from J, leaving 17 bases between. The CDR3, as DNA: TGTGCCAGCGGACTGCCGGGACTTCTCACAGATACGCAGTATTTT. This codes for CASGLPGLLTDTQYF.

The chain links TRBV4-3 to TRBJ1-1, with 7 bases that match TRBD1. V was pared by 4 bases and J by 0 bases, with 2 bases of the junction left unmatched. CDR1 is LGHNA and CDR2 is YSLEER in the germline V gene. This CDR3 has 14 amino acids. The CDR3 loop is CASSPGTVNTEAFF. DNA of the CDR3: TGCGCCAGCAGCCCCGGGACAGTGAACACTGAAGCTTTCTTT.

The J gene is TRBJ1-4, the V gene TRBV29-1; TRBD1 is a possible D gene (6 bases). V lost 7 bases, J lost 6 bases, and 24 bases lay in between. The CDR3 covers 16 residues. Germline V lookup: CDR1 SQVTM, CDR2 ANQGSEA. The CDR3 sequence is CSDIPGGGTPYEKLFF. The CDR3 nucleotides read TGCAGCGACATCCCGGGGGGGGGCACTCCCTATGAAAAACTGTTTTTT.

This chain uses TRBV6-6 with TRBJ1-5; 10 bases map to TRBD1. Germline CDR1 and CDR2: MNHNY and SVGAGI (reference sequence). The CDR3 contains 15 residues. V shed 2 bases and J 7 bases; nucleotides not matched to a gene: 5. The CDR3 DNA sequence: TGTGCCAGCAGTTACACGGGACAGGGGAGCCAGCCCCAGCATTTT. This sequence encodes CASSYTGQGSQPQHF.

V and J are TRBV5-6 and TRBJ2-2, with D uncertain. Trimming removed 4 bases at V and 5 bases at J, with 18 bases between. Germline values: CDR1 SGHDT, CDR2 YYEEEE. CDR3 length: 16 amino acids. As DNA, the CDR3 is TGTGCCAGCAGCCGAGGCCAGTGGCGCCTTACCGGGGAGCTGTTTTTT. This codes for CASSRGQWRLTGELFF.

V is TRBV7-8 and J is TRBJ2-7; tentative D call: TRBD1 (6 bases). Trimming removed 2 bases from V and 5 bases from J, with 16 bases in between. The germline CDR1 and CDR2 sequences are SGHVS and FQNEAQ. The CDR3 is 15 residues long. Written as DNA, the CDR3 is TGTGCCAGCAGCTTATTACAGGGTGGGTTCAACGAGCAGTACTTC. Amino acid sequence: CASSLLQGGFNEQYF.

The J gene is TRBJ2-1, the V gene TRBV7-8; 9 bases fit TRBD2. Per germline, CDR1 SGHVS and CDR2 FQNEAQ. Trimming removed 4 bases from V and 5 bases from J; junction bases left unmatched: 6. The CDR3 has 15 residues. The CDR3 loop reads CASSSSLAGHNEQFF. DNA of the CDR3: TGTGCCAGCAGCTCCTCGCTAGCGGGACACAATGAGCAGTTCTTC.

This rearrangement joins TRBV5-6 to TRBJ2-3; D unclear. Trimming removed 4 bases at V and 1 base at J, with 13 bases between. Germline lookup yields CDR1 SGHDT and CDR2 YYEEEE. This CDR3 has 15 amino acids. The CDR3 region has the DNA TGTGCCAGCAGCCTCGCGAGTTTCCGCACAGATACGCAGTATTTT. Translated: CASSLASFRTDTQYF.

This clone came up once. The chain combines TRBV7-6 with TRBJ2-6; 14 nucleotides align to TRBD2. The CDR3 length is 17 residues. Looked up from germline, CDR1 is SGHVS and CDR2 is FNYEAQ. Trimming at V came to 3 bases and at J to 3 bases, leaving 1 base not matched to a gene. CDR3 amino acids: CASSFGLAGGGANVLTF. The CDR3 region has the DNA TGTGCCAGCAGCTTCGGACTAGCGGGAGGTGGGGCCAACGTCCTGACTTTC.

The chain couples TRBV6-5 to TRBJ1-2, with D maybe TRBD1 (5 bases). The germline V gene encodes CDR1 MNHEY and CDR2 SVGAGI. The V end was cut by 4 bases, the J end by 7 bases, with 16 bases between. The CDR3 spans 14 residues. DNA for the CDR3: TGTGCCAGCAGTTTGGATACTGGGGGGGGTGGCTACACCTTC. It yields the protein CASSLDTGGGGYTF.

The genes are TRBV19 and TRBJ2-1; possible D gene TRBD2, 5 bases. The V and J ends lost 3 bases and 4 bases respectively, with 16 bases between them. Germline V CDR1 and CDR2: LNHDA, SQIVND (reference sequence). The CDR3 has 16 amino acids. CDR3 residues: CASSIDSSSGYNEQFF. CDR3 DNA sequence: TGTGCCAGTAGTATTGATAGCTCCTCGGGGTACAATGAGCAGTTCTTC.

The chain has TRBV9 and TRBJ2-3; 8 bases align to TRBD2. V lost 3 bases to trimming and J lost 4 bases; unmatched junction nucleotides: 1. CDR3 length equals 13 residues. The germline V gene encodes CDR1 SGDLS and CDR2 YYNGEE. In DNA, the CDR3 is TGTGCCAGCAGCGCGACTAGCGCAGATACGCAGTATTTT. This translates into CASSATSADTQYF.

In DNA, the CDR3 is TGTGCCAGCAGCTTGTTAGGGCGGGAGAATGAGCAGTTCTTC. Encoded protein: CASSLLGRENEQFF. The chain couples TRBV5-4 to TRBJ2-1; TRBD2 agrees at 7 bases. The CDR3 covers 14 residues. V dropped 1 base and J dropped 7; count of bases not matched to a gene: 5. Per the germline V gene, CDR1 is SGHNT and CDR2 is YYREEE (reference sequence).

The chain employs TRBV18 and TRBJ2-7, with 7 bases identical to TRBD2. The CDR3 totals 14 residues. With V trimmed by 2 bases and J by 4 bases, 5 bases remained unmatched. The V gene's germline CDR1 is KGHSH and CDR2 LQKENI. The CDR3 sequence is CASSPVGGSYEQYF. DNA of the CDR3: TGTGCCAGCTCACCAGTGGGAGGGTCATACGAGCAGTACTTC.